Listed here are 11 T cell receptor beta chains from one sample, sequenced in a study of cytomegalovirus exposure and HLA in healthy donors (dated by TCRdb to the late 2010s). Library method: the immunoSEQ multiplex PCR assay. A mixture of 60 forward primers for TCR Vbeta segments and 13 reverse primers for TCR Jbeta segments was used in the multiplex PCR. Drawn from immuneACCESS, this table holds only the in-frame rearrangements with V and J called that TCRdb kept. Clones are partly lost; checked studies trace under half to an unresolved V gene and leave the rest unexplained. Present in this sample are about 180,000 clones, around four fifths of which were seen just once. Approximately 2% of the sample comes from the top ten. Input material: PBMCs. These TCRs come from a woman aged 25 to 39 in good health and CMV-seronegative.

The chain combines TRBV18 with TRBJ1-1; no clear D gene. Looked up from germline, CDR1 is KGHSH and CDR2 is LQKENI. V was cut by 2 bases and J by 5 bases, with 6 bases left in between. The CDR3 sequence is 12 residues long. The CDR3 DNA reads TGTGCCAGCTCACCATACCAGACTGAAGCTTTCTTT. Amino acid sequence: CASSPYQTEAFF.

This clone showed up just once. The V gene is TRBV2, the J gene TRBJ2-2; D gene uncertain. This CDR3 region has 13 residues. Trimming cost V 7 bases and J 4 bases, with 10 bases left between them. CDR1 is SNHLY, CDR2 FYNNEI, per germline. CDR3 coding DNA: TGTGCCAGCACTGCAGCCATCACCGGGGAGCTGTTTTTT. Its protein product is CASTAAITGELFF.

This sequence joins TRBV12-5 and TRBJ1-1; no clear D gene. The CDR3 length is 13 residues. Between the trimmed V and J ends, which lost 3 bases and 1 base, there was a span of 6 bases. Germline loops: CDR1 LGHNT, CDR2 FRNRAP. The CDR3: CASGFEGNTEAFF. In nucleotides, the CDR3 is TGTGCTAGTGGTTTTGAGGGGAACACTGAAGCTTTCTTT. The full variable domain, in which reference TRBV12-5 and TRBJ1-1 provide the parts outside the CDR3, is DARVTQTPRHKVTEMGQEVTMRCQPILGHNTVFWYRQTMMQGLELLAYFRNRAPLDDSGMPKDRFSAEMPDATLATLKIQPSEPRDSAVYFCASGFEGNTEAFFGQGTRLTVV.

This chain joins TRBV6-5 and TRBJ2-3; perhaps TRBD2 as D (6 bases). The CDR3 runs to 15 residues. Trimming took 6 bases from V and 1 from J, leaving 14 bases between them. Looked up from germline, CDR1 is MNHEY and CDR2 is SVGAGI. The CDR3 loop is CASRERGSGTDTQYF. CDR3 in DNA: TGTGCCAGCAGAGAACGGGGGTCGGGCACAGATACGCAGTATTTT.

The genes are TRBV5-4 and TRBJ1-1; possibly TRBD1 for D (6 bases). V lost 4 bases and J 3 bases, leaving 16 bases between the germline ends. Germline CDR1 reads SGHNT; CDR2 reads YYREEE (reference sequence). This CDR3 spans 15 amino acids. CDR3 amino acids: CASSGIQGTDTEAFF. The CDR3 bases are TGTGCCAGCAGCGGAATACAGGGAACGGACACTGAAGCTTTCTTT.

The genes are TRBV2 and TRBJ2-3; D might be TRBD2 (6 bases). Per the germline V gene, CDR1 is SNHLY and CDR2 is FYNNEI. CDR3 size: 14 residues. V gave up 3 bases and J gave up 6 bases, with 13 bases separating them. Written as DNA, the CDR3 is TGTGCCAGCAGTGAGCTAGCGAGTGGGGATACGCAGTATTTT. Translating gives CASSELASGDTQYF.

The V call is TRBV5-1, the J call TRBJ1-6, with D possibly TRBD1 on 6 matching bases. The V end was cut by 5 bases, the J end by 8 bases, with 14 bases between. CDR1 and CDR2 from the germline V gene are SGHRS and YFSETQ. The CDR3 spans 14 residues. CDR3 coding DNA: TGCGCCAGCAGGGAGGCAGGGGAATATTCACCCCTCCACTTT. Protein: CASREAGEYSPLHF.

In this sample, this clone turned up once. The chain couples TRBV5-1 to TRBJ1-1; 8 bases align to TRBD1. Germline assignment: CDR1 SGHRS and CDR2 YFSETQ. The V and J ends lost 4 bases and 0 bases, in that order; junction bases with no gene match: 8. The CDR3 length is 16 residues. CDR3 region: CASSPNGQGMNTEAFF. The CDR3 nucleotides read TGCGCCAGCAGCCCCAACGGACAGGGAATGAACACTGAAGCTTTCTTT. The full variable domain, in which reference TRBV5-1 and TRBJ1-1 provide the parts outside the CDR3, is KAGVTQTPRYLIKTRGQQVTLSCSPISGHRSVSWYQQTPGQGLQFLFEYFSETQRNKGNFPGRFSGRQFSNSRSEMNVSTLELGDSALYLCASSPNGQGMNTEAFFGQGTRLTVV.

The chain is built from TRBV6-5 and TRBJ1-1, with a weak D call TRBD1 (5 bases). V gave up 1 base and J gave up 0 bases, with 12 bases separating them. Looked up from germline, CDR1 is MNHEY and CDR2 is SVGAGI. CDR3 length: 16 residues. CDR3 sequence: CASSYFGGGMNTEAFF. For the CDR3, the DNA is TGTGCCAGCAGTTACTTCGGGGGGGGGATGAACACTGAAGCTTTCTTT.

The rearrangement uses TRBV11-2 and TRBJ2-7; D perhaps matches TRBD1 (6 bases). From germline, CDR1 is SGHAT and CDR2 FQNNGV. CDR3 length equals 13 residues. V was clipped by 5 bases and J by 4 bases, with 12 bases between them. The CDR3 reads CASSIRDKYEQYF. The CDR3 bases are TGTGCCAGCAGCATCCGGGACAAATACGAGCAGTACTTC.

The genes are TRBV5-1 and TRBJ2-2; D may be TRBD2 (6 bases). Trimming pared 1 base from V and 0 bases from J, leaving 10 bases between. This CDR3 has 16 residues. Germline V gene data show CDR1 as SGHRS and CDR2 as YFSETQ. The CDR3 DNA reads as TGCGCCAGCAGCTTGTGGGGGGATGCGAACACCGGGGAGCTGTTTTTT. Protein product: CASSLWGDANTGELFF.